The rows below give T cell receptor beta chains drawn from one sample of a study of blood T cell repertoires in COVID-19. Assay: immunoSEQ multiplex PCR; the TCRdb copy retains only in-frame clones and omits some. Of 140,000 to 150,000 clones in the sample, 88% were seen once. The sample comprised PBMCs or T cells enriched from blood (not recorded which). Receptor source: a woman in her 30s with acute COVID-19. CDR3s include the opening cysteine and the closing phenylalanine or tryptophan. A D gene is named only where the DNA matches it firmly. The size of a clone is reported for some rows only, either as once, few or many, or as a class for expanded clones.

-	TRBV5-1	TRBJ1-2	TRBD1	TGCGCCAGCAGCTGGGGGGACAGGGATAACTATGGCTACACCTTC	CASSWGDRDNYGYTF
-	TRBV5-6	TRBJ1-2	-	TGTGCCAGCAGCTTGGCAGGGGCTCTCTATGGCTACACCTTC	CASSLAGALYGYTF
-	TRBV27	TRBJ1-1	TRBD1	TGTGCCAGCAGTCCCCGTCCTATGACAGGGGGTGGTACTGAAGCTTTCTTT	CASSPRPMTGGGTEAFF
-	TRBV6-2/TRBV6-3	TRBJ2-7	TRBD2	TGTGCCAGCAGTTACTCGAGAACTAGCGGCCTCTACGAGCAGTACTTC	CASSYSRTSGLYEQYF
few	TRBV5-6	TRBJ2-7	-	TGTGCCAGCGGCCAAGGACAGTTGGCTGAGCAGTACTTC	CASGQGQLAEQYF
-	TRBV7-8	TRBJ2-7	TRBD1	TGTGCCAGCAGCTCGGGACAGGGGGTATTTTTCCACGAGCAGTACTTC	CASSSGQGVFFHEQYF
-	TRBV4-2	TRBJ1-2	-	TGTGCCAGCAGCCAAGCTTGGGCTGGCTACACCTTC	CASSQAWAGYTF
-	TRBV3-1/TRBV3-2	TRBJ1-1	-	TGTGCCAGCAGCCGCTTCGGGGGAGTCACTGAAGCTTTCTTT	CASSRFGGVTEAFF
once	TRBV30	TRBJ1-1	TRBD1	TGTGCCTGGGAACAGGGGGCTAACACTGAAGCTTTCTTT	CAWEQGANTEAFF
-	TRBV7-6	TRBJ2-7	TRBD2	TGTGCCAGCAGCTCCGAAGCGGGAGCCTCCTACGAGCAGTACTTC	CASSSEAGASYEQYF
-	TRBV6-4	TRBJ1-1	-	TGTGCCAGCAGTCAACAGGATAACACTGAAGCTTTCTTT	CASSQQDNTEAFF
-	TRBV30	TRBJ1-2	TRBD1	TGTGCCTGGAGCGACAGGGGGCGATCCTATGGCTACACCTTC	CAWSDRGRSYGYTF
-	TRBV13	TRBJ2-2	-	TGTGCCAGCAGCGCGGGACTTGACAGGGAGCTGTTTTTT	CASSAGLDRELFF
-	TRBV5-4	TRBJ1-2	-	TGTGCCAGCAGCTTGAAAGGGGGAAGCTATGGCTACACCTTC	CASSLKGGSYGYTF
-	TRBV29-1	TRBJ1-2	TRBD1	TGCAGCGTTAGGACAGGGCTTTTCTACGGCTACACCTTC	CSVRTGLFYGYTF
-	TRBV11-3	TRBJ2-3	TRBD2	TGTGCCAGCAGCCCCAGTGGTAGCGGGGACCCTCCCACAGATACGCAGTATTTT	CASSPSGSGDPPTDTQYF
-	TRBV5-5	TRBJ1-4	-	TGTGCCAGCAGCTTGGTCAGGGGTGCAACTAATGAAAAACTGTTTTTT	CASSLVRGATNEKLFF
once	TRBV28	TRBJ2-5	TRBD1	TGTGCCAGCAGTTTCCGACGGGACAGACAAGAGACCCAGTACTTC	CASSFRRDRQETQYF
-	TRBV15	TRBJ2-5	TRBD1	TGTGCCACCAGCAGTACACGAGGTGGACAGGGTGTTGAGACCCAGTACTTC	CATSSTRGGQGVETQYF
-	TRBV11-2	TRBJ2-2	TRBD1	TGTGCCAGCAGCCCCCGCCCCGCACAGGGGGCGAACACCGGGGAGCTGTTTTTT	CASSPRPAQGANTGELFF
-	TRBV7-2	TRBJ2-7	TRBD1	TGTGCCAGCAGCTTATCCCTCCACAGGGGTAGCGAGCAGTACTTC	CASSLSLHRGSEQYF
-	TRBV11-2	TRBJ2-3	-	TGTGCCAGCAGCCCGCGGGGAGATACGCAGTATTTT	CASSPRGDTQYF
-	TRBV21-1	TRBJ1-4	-	TGTGCCAGCAGCAAGGAAGAGAGCCGGGGAAATGAAAAACTGTTTTTT	CASSKEESRGNEKLFF
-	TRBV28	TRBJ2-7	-	TGTGCCAGCAGTCTAACCTACGAGCAGTACTTC	CASSLTYEQYF
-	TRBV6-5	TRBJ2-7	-	TGTGCCAGCAGTTACGCTTTTGGGGAGCCCTCCTACGAGCAGTACTTC	CASSYAFGEPSYEQYF
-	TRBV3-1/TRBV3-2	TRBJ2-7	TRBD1	TGTGCCAGCAGCCATTACAGGACAGGGGGCTACGAGCAGTACTTC	CASSHYRTGGYEQYF
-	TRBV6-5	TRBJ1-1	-	TGTGCCAGCAGTTACTCTAAGAACACTGAAGCTTTCTTT	CASSYSKNTEAFF
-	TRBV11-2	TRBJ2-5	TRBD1	TGTGCCAGCAGCTTCGGGGACAGGACCCAAGAGACCCAGTACTTC	CASSFGDRTQETQYF
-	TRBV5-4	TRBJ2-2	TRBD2	TGTGCCAGCAGCGATGGGACTAGCGGGAAAGTATCCGGGGAGCTGTTTTTT	CASSDGTSGKVSGELFF
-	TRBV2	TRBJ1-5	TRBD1	TGTGCCAGTCAACAGGGGGAAAGGGATCAGCCCCAGCATTTT	CASQQGERDQPQHF
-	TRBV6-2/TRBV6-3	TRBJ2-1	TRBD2	TGTGCCAGCAGTCGGACTAGCGCATACAATGAGCAGTTCTTC	CASSRTSAYNEQFF
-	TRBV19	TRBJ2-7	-	TGTGCCAGTAGCGACAGGATTGGCTCCCACGAGCAGTACTTC	CASSDRIGSHEQYF
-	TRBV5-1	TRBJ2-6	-	TGCGCCAGCAGCTCCCTTTTTGGGGCCAACGTCCTGACTTTC	CASSSLFGANVLTF
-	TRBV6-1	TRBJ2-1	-	TGTGCCAGCAGTGAATTCAGTCACAATGAGCAGTTCTTC	CASSEFSHNEQFF
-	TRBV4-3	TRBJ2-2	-	TGCGCCAGCAGCCGGGGACTCTACGGGGAGCTGTTTTTT	CASSRGLYGELFF
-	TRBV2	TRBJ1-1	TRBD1	TGTGCCAGCAGTGGACAGGGGGCACGGACCACTGAAGCTTTCTTT	CASSGQGARTTEAFF
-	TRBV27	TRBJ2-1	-	TGTGCCAGCAGATCTAGGAACAATGAGCAGTTCTTC	CASRSRNNEQFF
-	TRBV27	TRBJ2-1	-	TGTGCCAGCAGTATTACCGGGACTTACCACAATGAGCAGTTCTTC	CASSITGTYHNEQFF
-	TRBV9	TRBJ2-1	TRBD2	TGTGCCAGCAGCGTAGAGGTCGGGACTAAGCAGTTCTTC	CASSVEVGTKQFF
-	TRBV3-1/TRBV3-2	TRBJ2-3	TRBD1	TGTGCCAGCAGCCAAGGTCTCCGGACAGGGGGCGGAGATACGCAGTATTTT	CASSQGLRTGGGDTQYF
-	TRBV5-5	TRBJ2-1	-	TGTGCCAGCAGCTTGGAAGGGGTCCGAGAGCAGTTCTTC	CASSLEGVREQFF
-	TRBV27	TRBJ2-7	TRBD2	TGTGCCAGCAGGCGTAGCGGGCTATCCTACGAGCAGTACTTC	CASRRSGLSYEQYF